The T cell receptor (beta chain) described here comes from a study of T-cell reconstitution after alpha-beta-depleted transplantation in children. Preparing the TCRbeta library involved the use of unique molecular identifiers. TCRdb reprocessed the PCR reads with MiXCR, giving one entry per CDR3 protein. The table has about half a million distinct CDR3 sequences, approximately 12% seen once; the top ten hold around 5.6%. The V gene's germline CDR1 is SGHTA and CDR2 FQGNSA. V lost 5 bases and J lost 2, with 8 bases in between. The CDR3 loop spans 13 amino acids. In the case of this clonotype: This could be a read error, since a much larger clone is one nucleotide away.

The chain joins TRBV7-2 to TRBJ2-3; no clear D gene. The input for sequencing was PBMCs from the stem cell graft donor, taken from the stem cell graft. This receptor was identified in a human donor who donated a stem cell graft to a child with combined immunodeficiency. The chain's CDR3 is CASSQINTDTQYF. CDR3 nucleotide sequence: TGTGCCAGCAGCCAAATCAACACAGATACGCAGTATTTT.